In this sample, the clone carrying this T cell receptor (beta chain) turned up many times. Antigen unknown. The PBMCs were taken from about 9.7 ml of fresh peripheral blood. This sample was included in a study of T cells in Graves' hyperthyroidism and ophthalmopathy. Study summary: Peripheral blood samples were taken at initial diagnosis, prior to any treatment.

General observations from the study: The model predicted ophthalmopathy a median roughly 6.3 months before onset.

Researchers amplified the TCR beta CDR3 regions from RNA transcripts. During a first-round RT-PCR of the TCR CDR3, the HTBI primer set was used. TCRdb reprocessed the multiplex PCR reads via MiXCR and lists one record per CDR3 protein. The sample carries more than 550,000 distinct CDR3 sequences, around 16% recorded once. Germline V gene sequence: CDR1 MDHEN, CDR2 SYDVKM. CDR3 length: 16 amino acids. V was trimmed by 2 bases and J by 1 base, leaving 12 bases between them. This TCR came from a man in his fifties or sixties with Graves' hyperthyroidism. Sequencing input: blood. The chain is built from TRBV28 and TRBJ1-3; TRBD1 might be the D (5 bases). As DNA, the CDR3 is TGTGCCAGCAGTTTACCCATGGGGACTTCTGGAAACACCATATATTTT. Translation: CASSLPMGTSGNTIYF.